Listed here is a single TCR beta chain. This sample is drawn from a study of OX40 agonist ivuxolimab in advanced cancers. Here immunoSEQ multiplex PCR was the method, and the copy in TCRdb shows in-frame clones only, minus some. The sample has around 68,000 clones; about nine tenths are singletons. The sequence derives from an adult with an advanced solid tumor such as melanoma, head and neck, liver or kidney cancer. The sample consisted of CD4+ or CD8+ T cells sorted from blood, taken in a trial of the OX40 agonist ivuxolimab.

The CDR3 bases are TGTGCCAGCAGCGTAAGTAGCGGGCCGACGGGGGATACGCAGTATTTT. Its translation is CASSVSSGPTGDTQYF. V usage is TRBV9 and J usage is TRBJ2-3, with TRBD2 identical over 7 bases. With 1 base clipped from V and 6 bases from J, the junction kept 11 bases outside the gene matches. Germline CDR1 and CDR2: SGDLS and YYNGEE. This CDR3 has 16 residues.